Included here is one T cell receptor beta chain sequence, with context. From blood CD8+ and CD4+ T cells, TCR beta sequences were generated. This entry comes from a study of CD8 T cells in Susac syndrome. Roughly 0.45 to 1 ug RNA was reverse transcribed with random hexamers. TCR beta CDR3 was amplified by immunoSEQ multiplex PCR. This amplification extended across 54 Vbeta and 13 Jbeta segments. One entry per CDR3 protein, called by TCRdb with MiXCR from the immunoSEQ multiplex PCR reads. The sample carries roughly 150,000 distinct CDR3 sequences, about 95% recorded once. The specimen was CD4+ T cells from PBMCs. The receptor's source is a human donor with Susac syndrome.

CDR3 in DNA: TGTGCCAGCAGTCGACTACGGACAGGGGGTCTTGAGCAGTACTTC. Translation: CASSRLRTGGLEQYF. This chain connects TRBV6-5 to TRBJ2-7; TRBD1 aligns across 10 bases. V lost 5 bases and J lost 7; bases outside the gene matches: 11. The CDR3 runs 15 residues. CDR1 is MNHEY, CDR2 SVGAGI, per germline.